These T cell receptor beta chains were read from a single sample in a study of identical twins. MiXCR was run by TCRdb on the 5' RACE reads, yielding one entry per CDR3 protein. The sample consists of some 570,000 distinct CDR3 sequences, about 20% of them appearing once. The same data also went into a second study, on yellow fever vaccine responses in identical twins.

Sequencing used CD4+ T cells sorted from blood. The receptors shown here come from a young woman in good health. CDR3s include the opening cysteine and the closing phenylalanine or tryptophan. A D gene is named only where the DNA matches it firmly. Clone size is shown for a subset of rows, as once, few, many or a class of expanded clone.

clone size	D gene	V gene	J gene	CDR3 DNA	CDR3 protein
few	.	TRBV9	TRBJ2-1	TGTGCCAGCAGCTCGTGGGTGAACAATGAGCAGTTCTTC	CASSSWVNNEQFF
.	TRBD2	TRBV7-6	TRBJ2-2	TGTGCCAGCAGCTTATATCCTAGCGGGAGTGCGGAGCTGTTTTTT	CASSLYPSGSAELFF
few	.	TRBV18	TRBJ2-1	TGTGCCAGCTCACCACCGGGGAAAGCGGACAATGAGCAGTTCTTC	CASSPPGKADNEQFF
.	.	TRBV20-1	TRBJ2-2	TGCAGTGCTAAGGCGGACCCAGTCACCGGGGAGCTGTTTTTT	CSAKADPVTGELFF
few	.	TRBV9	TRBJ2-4	TGTGCCAGCAGCGGAGGGATTGAGAAAAACATTCAGTACTTC	CASSGGIEKNIQYF
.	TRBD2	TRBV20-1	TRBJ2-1	TGCAGTGCTAGAGGCGAACTAGCGGGAGGATTCAATGAGCAGTTCTTC	CSARGELAGGFNEQFF
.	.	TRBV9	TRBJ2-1	TGTGCCAGCAGCTCGGTAGGAAGCTCCTACAATGAGCAGTTCTTC	CASSSVGSSYNEQFF
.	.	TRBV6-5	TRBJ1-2	TGTGCCAGCAGTTACAACGGGGTTCGGTACTATGGCTACACCTTC	CASSYNGVRYYGYTF
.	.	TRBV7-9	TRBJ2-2	TGTGCCAGCAGCCCTCTAACAGGACTCGGGGAGCTGTTTTTT	CASSPLTGLGELFF
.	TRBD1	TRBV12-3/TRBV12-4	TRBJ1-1	TGTGCCAGCAGTTTAGCGACGGGCAGGGGGTATGACACTGAAGCTTTCTTT	CASSLATGRGYDTEAFF
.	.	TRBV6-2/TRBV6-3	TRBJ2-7	TGTGCCAGCAAAGCGGTCTCCTACGAGCAGTACTTC	CASKAVSYEQYF
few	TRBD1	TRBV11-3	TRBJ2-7	TGTGCCAGCAGCTTAGACAGGGGGAACAACTACGAGCGGTACTTC	CASSLDRGNNYERYF
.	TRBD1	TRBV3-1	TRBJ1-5	TGTGCCAGCGGGGGGGGACAGGGCAATCAGCCCCAGCATTTT	CASGGGQGNQPQHF
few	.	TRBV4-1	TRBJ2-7	TGCGCCAGCAGCCAGGGTCCTTCCTACGAGCAGTACTTC	CASSQGPSYEQYF
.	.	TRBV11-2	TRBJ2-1	TGTGCCAGCAGCTTAGACGCCCAAAGCACCGGGACGAGGTCCTACAATGAGCAGTTCTTC	CASSLDAQSTGTRSYNEQFF
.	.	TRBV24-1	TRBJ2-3	TGTGCCACCAGTGAACCCGGGACACCGAACACAGATACGCAGTATTTT	CATSEPGTPNTDTQYF
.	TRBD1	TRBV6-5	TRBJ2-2	TGTGCCAGCAGTTACGACAGGGGCACCGGGGAGCTGTTTTTT	CASSYDRGTGELFF
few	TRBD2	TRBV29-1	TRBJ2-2	TGCAGCGCTGCTAGCGGGAGGGCGGACGGGGAGCTGTTTTTT	CSAASGRADGELFF
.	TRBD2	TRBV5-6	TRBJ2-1	TGTGCCAGCAGCTTCGGCGGGAGTAGGTACAATGAGCAGTTCTTC	CASSFGGSRYNEQFF
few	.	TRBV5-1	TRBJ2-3	TGCGCCAGCAGCATAAGGACCGCGGCCCAAGATACGCAGTATTTT	CASSIRTAAQDTQYF
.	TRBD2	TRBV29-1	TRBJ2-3	TGCAGCGTAAGCGGGGGTGACAGACGGGCAGATACGCAGTATTTT	CSVSGGDRRADTQYF
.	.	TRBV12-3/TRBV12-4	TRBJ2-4	TGTGCCAGCAGTCATGGGAGACTAGAGAACATTCAGTACTTC	CASSHGRLENIQYF
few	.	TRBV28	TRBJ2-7	TGTGCCAGCAGTAGGGGAGGGACAGGCTCCTACGAGCAGTACTTC	CASSRGGTGSYEQYF
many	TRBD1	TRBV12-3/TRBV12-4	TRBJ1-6	TGTGCCAGCAGCCCCCGGGACAGAAATTCACCCCTCCACTTT	CASSPRDRNSPLHF
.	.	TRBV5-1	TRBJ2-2	TGCGCCAGCAGCTTGGTTGCAACGAGGAACACCGGGGAGCTGTTTTTT	CASSLVATRNTGELFF
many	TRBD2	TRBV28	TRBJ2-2	TGTGCCAGCACCTCACTAGCGGAAACCGGGGAGCTGTTTTTT	CASTSLAETGELFF
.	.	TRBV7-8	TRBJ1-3	TGTGCCAGCAGCTTCGGGGGGTTAATATCTGGAAACACCATATATTTT	CASSFGGLISGNTIYF
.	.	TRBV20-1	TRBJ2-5	TGCAGTGCTAGAGATCTCTTAGCAGGGGCCCAGTACTTC	CSARDLLAGAQYF
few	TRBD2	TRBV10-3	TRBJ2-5	TGTGCCATCGGACTAGCGGGACCTCAAGAGACCCAGTACTTC	CAIGLAGPQETQYF
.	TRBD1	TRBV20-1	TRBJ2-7	TGCAGTGCTAGAGCCGACAGGGGTTCCTACGAGCAGTACTTC	CSARADRGSYEQYF
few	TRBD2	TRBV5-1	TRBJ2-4	TGCGCCAGCAGCTTCACTAGCGGGAGTCACGGGATCAAAAACATTCAGTACTTC	CASSFTSGSHGIKNIQYF
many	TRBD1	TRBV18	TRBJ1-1	TGTGCCAGCAGCCCCCAGGGGGGGAACACTGAAGCTTTCTTT	CASSPQGGNTEAFF
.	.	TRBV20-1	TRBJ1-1	TGCAGTGCTAGGGGCGGAAGGACTGAAGCTTTCTTT	CSARGGRTEAFF
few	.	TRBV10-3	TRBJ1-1	TGTGCCATCAGTGTGGGACGGGGGAACACTGAAGCTTTCTTT	CAISVGRGNTEAFF
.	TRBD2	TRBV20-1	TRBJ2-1	TGCAGTGCTCCCAACGGACTAGCGTTCTACAATGAGCAGTTCTTC	CSAPNGLAFYNEQFF
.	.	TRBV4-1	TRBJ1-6	TGCGCCAGCAGCCAAGGAGGGGGAGGAAATTCACCCCTCCACTTT	CASSQGGGGNSPLHF
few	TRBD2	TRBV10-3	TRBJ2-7	TGTGCCATCGCCCCGGCTAGCGGGATGGACGAGCAGTACTTC	CAIAPASGMDEQYF
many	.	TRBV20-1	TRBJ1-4	TGCAGTGCTAACGCGGGGTTGGAGGGAAAACTGTTTTTT	CSANAGLEGKLFF
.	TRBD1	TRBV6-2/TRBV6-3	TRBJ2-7	TGTGCCAGCAGCTACGACAGGGGGCGATACGAGCAGTACTTC	CASSYDRGRYEQYF
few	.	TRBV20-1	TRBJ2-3	TGCAGTGCTAGATCCCCCAGGCTGGCAGATACGCAGTATTTT	CSARSPRLADTQYF
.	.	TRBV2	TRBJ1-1	TGTGCCAGCTACGGGACATCGAACACTGAAGCTTTCTTT	CASYGTSNTEAFF
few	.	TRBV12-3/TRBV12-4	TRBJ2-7	TGTGCCAGCAGACCTGGGCGGGGTGGGAGCTACGAGCAGTACTTC	CASRPGRGGSYEQYF
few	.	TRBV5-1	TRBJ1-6	TGCGCCAGCAGCATGGGACAATACTATAATTCACCCCTCCACTTT	CASSMGQYYNSPLHF
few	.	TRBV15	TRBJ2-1	TGTGCCACCAGCAACCCGGAGGGGGGTCGACACGGTGAGCAGTTCTTC	CATSNPEGGRHGEQFF
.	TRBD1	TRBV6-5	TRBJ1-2	TGTGCCAGCAGTTATATGGGACAGAGCCCCCTGGGTGGCTACACCTTC	CASSYMGQSPLGGYTF
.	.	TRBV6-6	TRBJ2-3	TGTGCCAGCAGTACCCCCACAGATACGCAGTATTTT	CASSTPTDTQYF
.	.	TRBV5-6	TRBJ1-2	TGTGCCAGCAGCCCGGGACGGCACTATGGCTACACCTTC	CASSPGRHYGYTF
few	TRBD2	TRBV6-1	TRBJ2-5	TGTGCCAGCAGTCAAATAGCGGGGAGATACCAAGAGACCCAGTACTTC	CASSQIAGRYQETQYF
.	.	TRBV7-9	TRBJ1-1	TGTGCCAGCACCCCTTTTGGGGGTATGAACACTGAAGCTTTCTTT	CASTPFGGMNTEAFF
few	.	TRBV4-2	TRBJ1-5	TGTGCCAGCAGCCAAGAGGGAGGGAGGGATCAGCCCCAGCATTTT	CASSQEGGRDQPQHF